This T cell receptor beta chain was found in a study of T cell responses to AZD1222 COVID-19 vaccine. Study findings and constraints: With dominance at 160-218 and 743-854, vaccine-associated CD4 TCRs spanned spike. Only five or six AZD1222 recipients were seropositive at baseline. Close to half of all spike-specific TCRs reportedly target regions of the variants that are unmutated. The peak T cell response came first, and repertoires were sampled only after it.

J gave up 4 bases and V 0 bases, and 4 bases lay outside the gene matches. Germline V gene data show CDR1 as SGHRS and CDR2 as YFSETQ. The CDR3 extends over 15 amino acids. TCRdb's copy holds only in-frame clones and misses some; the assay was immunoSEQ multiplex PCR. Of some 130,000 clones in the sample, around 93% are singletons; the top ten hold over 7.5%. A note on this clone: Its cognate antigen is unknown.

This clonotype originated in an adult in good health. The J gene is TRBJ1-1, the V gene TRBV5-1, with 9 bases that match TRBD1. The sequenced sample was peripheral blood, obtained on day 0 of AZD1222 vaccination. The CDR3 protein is CASSLVGGQGTEAFF. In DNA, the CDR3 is TGCGCCAGCAGCTTGGTCGGGGGACAGGGCACTGAAGCTTTCTTT.